The 11 T cell receptor beta chains below come from one sample, sequenced in a study of shared clonotypes between healthy human individuals. Using immunoSEQ multiplex PCR, the repertoire was profiled, and TCRdb retains in-frame clones only, with some absent. Seen here are about 480,000 clones, about four fifths observed once, and the top ten hold around 13%. The sequenced material came from PBMCs. Receptor source: a woman in her forties in good health. Some clones in this sample may be carry-over from other donors' samples.

With regard to this clone: The identical CDR3 is also encoded by other nucleotide sequences in the sample. The rearrangement links TRBV2 to TRBJ1-5, with 9 bases matching TRBD1. The CDR3 extends over 16 amino acids. CDR1 and CDR2 (germline): SNHLY, FYNNEI. After removal of 5 bases from V and 6 bases from J, the junction contained 11 bases not matched to a gene. The CDR3 nucleotides read TGTGCCAGCAGTCGACAGGGGGGGCCCCCAATTCAGCCCCAGCATTTT. The encoded protein is CASSRQGGPPIQPQHF.

V and J are TRBV2 and TRBJ2-5; D is unclear. CDR1 and CDR2 from the germline V gene are SNHLY and FYNNEI. V was cut by 7 bases and J by 5 bases, with 14 bases left in between. The CDR3 is 13 amino acids. CDR3 sequence reads: CASILFRAETQYF. The CDR3 nucleotides are TGTGCCAGCATTCTGTTCCGGGCTGAGACCCAGTACTTC.

The genes are TRBV7-2 and TRBJ1-1; D may be TRBD1 (5 bases). CDR1 is SGHTA and CDR2 is FQGNSA in the germline V gene. The CDR3 covers 13 residues. Trimming left V 5 bases short and J 11 bases short, with 18 bases between. In DNA form, the CDR3 reads TGTGCCAGCAGCCTAATACTACAGGAAGGGGCTTTCTTT. It yields the protein CASSLILQEGAFF.

The gene calls are TRBV19 and TRBJ2-5; 15 bases align to TRBD2. The CDR3 has 15 amino acids. The germline V gene has CDR1 LNHDA and CDR2 SQIVND (reference sequence). The trim removed 3 bases at V and 5 bases at J, leaving 1 base unmatched. DNA for the CDR3: TGTGCCAGTAGTATCGGACTAGCGGGAGGGGAGACCCAGTACTTC. This encodes CASSIGLAGGETQYF.

The chain employs TRBV15 and TRBJ2-5; D remains unclear. CDR1 is LNHNV, CDR2 YYDKDF, per germline (reference sequence). The V end was cut by 0 bases, the J end by 1 base, with 9 bases between. The CDR3 extends over 15 amino acids. The CDR3 region has the DNA TGTGCCACCAGCAGAGATGGGCAATCCCAAGAGACCCAGTACTTC. Translated: CATSRDGQSQETQYF.

The rearrangement joins TRBV5-5 to TRBJ2-3; D remains ambiguous. The CDR3 contains 13 residues. CDR1 is SGHKS, CDR2 YYEKEE, per germline (reference sequence). V lost 0 bases and J 2 bases, leaving 4 bases between the germline ends. The CDR3 DNA reads as TGTGCCAGCAGCTTGGGGAACACAGATACGCAGTATTTT. As protein: CASSLGNTDTQYF.

The genes are TRBV11-2 and TRBJ2-1; a weak D match, TRBD1 (6 bases). The CDR3 is 17 residues long. Germline V gene lookup returns CDR1 SGHAT and CDR2 FQNNGV. Trimming removed 0 bases at V and 8 bases at J, with 20 bases between. CDR3 coding DNA: TGTGCCAGCAGCTTAGATCCAGAAAGGGGGTACAATCATGAGCAGTTCTTC. It yields the protein CASSLDPERGYNHEQFF.

This clone has just one count. This chain links TRBV28 with TRBJ2-7; D is unclear. The CDR3 length is 13 residues. The germline gives CDR1 MDHEN, CDR2 SYDVKM. V was pared by 7 bases and J by 6 bases, with 16 bases between. The CDR3 protein is CASTPLALGEQYF. In DNA, the CDR3 is TGTGCCAGCACCCCCTTGGCGTTGGGCGAGCAGTACTTC. Full variable domain (remainder filled in from reference TRBV28 and TRBJ2-7): DVKVTQSSRYLVKRTGEKVFLECVQDMDHENMFWYRQDPGLGLRLIYFSYDVKMKEKGDIPEGYSVSREKKERFSLILESASTNQTSMYLCASTPLALGEQYFGPGTRLTVT.

This clone has a handful of counts. V gene TRBV7-9 combines with J gene TRBJ2-3; TRBD2 aligns across 11 bases. J lost 0 bases, V lost 4 bases, and 6 bases had no gene match. Germline CDR1 is SEHNR and CDR2 is FQNEAQ (reference sequence). The CDR3 has 17 residues. The CDR3 bases are TGTGCCAGCAGCTCTAGGACTAGCGGGTTTAGCACAGATACGCAGTATTTT. This codes for CASSSRTSGFSTDTQYF.

V is TRBV30 and J is TRBJ2-2; D may correspond to TRBD1 or TRBD2 (5 bases each). Germline CDR1 reads GTSNPN; CDR2 reads SVGIG (reference sequence). Trimming left V 4 bases short and J 2 bases short, with 17 bases between. There are 16 residues in the CDR3. The CDR3 loop reads CAWNPSRDRNTGELFF. CDR3 nucleotide sequence: TGTGCCTGGAACCCTTCCCGGGACCGAAACACCGGGGAGCTGTTTTTT.

This chain joins TRBV7-2 and TRBJ2-7, with D hard to call. V lost 1 base and J 1 base, leaving 11 bases between the germline ends. CDR3 length: 15 residues. Germline V gene lookup returns CDR1 SGHTA and CDR2 FQGNSA. CDR3 DNA sequence: TGTGCCAGCAGCTTAGACAGAGCCTTTTCCTACGAGCAGTACTTC. Translated: CASSLDRAFSYEQYF.